This TCR beta chain appears in the sequencing data of a study of blood T cell repertoires in COVID-19 (dated by TCRdb to 2019 to 2021). Context from the whole study: Samples from collaborators originated in the United States, Italy and Spain and spanned both the acute and convalescent phases of COVID-19. The dataset comprised deeply sampled blood TCRbeta repertoires from subjects exposed to, actively infected with, or recovered from COVID-19. The repertoires were released in a freely available public database intended as a resource for research on the immune response to SARS-CoV-2. The samples were drawn from two sources: the first 160 participants of the ongoing ImmuneRACE study, and 1,200 or so subjects contributed by 6 global collaborators. HLA class I and class II types, where available, came from metadata supplied by the sample provider rather than from assay-based typing. The material from the prospective study consisted of cDNA or gDNA derived from T cells, B-cell-depleted T cells, or PBMCs. Nearly every sample came with metadata listing a de-identified subject ID, COVID-19 status, age in years and sex. Findings and caveats that apply to the study as a whole: The amount of clinical and demographic metadata varied by source and participant and was provided uncurated.

A remark on this clone: The antigen it binds to is not known. Qualities for individual bases were not recorded, and no much larger clone is one base off.

V is clipped by 0 bases and J by 6 bases, and the sequence between their germline boundaries is 8 bases long. From cysteine to phenylalanine, the CDR3 is 13 amino acids long. The kept DNA is CDR3 alone, 39 bases in frame from the first base. Looking up the germline V gene (reference sequence) yields CDR1 SGHNT and CDR2 YYREEE. TCRbeta CDR3 regions were amplified from genomic DNA by means of the immunoSEQ Assay, a bias-controlled multiplex PCR. The authors' analysis ran thus. The number of nucleated cells in each sample was estimated by amplification of reference gene primers within the assay. To quantify the absolute abundance of each unique TCRbeta CDR3 rearrangement, sequence reads were collapsed and filtered. Productive Simpson clonality was computed per sample as the square root of Simpson's diversity index over productive rearrangements. TCRdb took this table from immuneACCESS and kept in-frame rearrangements with V and J called. Such tables lack part of the clones; where checked against another copy, unresolved V genes explain under half of the gap, and the rest is unexplained. From that table come the V and J calls and clone size; the DNA was used to work out D and trimming. Here the sample has about 88,000 clones; around nine tenths occur a single time. Roughly 2.8% of the sample goes to the ten largest clones.

Whole blood was collected in K2EDTA tubes by collaborating institutions according to the institutions' own protocols. Collaborator samples were shipped for TCRbeta analysis as frozen whole blood, isolated PBMCs, or DNA extracted from either sample type. Sample: peripheral blood. The sequence was collected from a woman older than 75 with acute or convalescent COVID-19. The sequence joins TRBV5-4 to TRBJ2-3; TRBD2 could be the D gene, as 5 bases match. The bases read TGTGCCAGCAGCTTGGAGGGCGGGGATACGCAGTATTTT. It translates to CASSLEGGDTQYF.